These T cell receptor beta chains were read from a single sample in a study of Ad26.COV2.S vaccination and SARS-CoV-2 variants. The protocol was immunoSEQ multiplex PCR, while the TCRdb copy is restricted to in-frame clones and leaves out a portion. The sample includes roughly 300,000 clones, roughly 91% of them seen just once. The sample here was peripheral blood, taken in a trial of Ad26.COV2.S vaccine versus placebo. Every receptor here comes from a person between 18 and 59 years old who received the Ad26.COV2.S COVID-19 vaccine or a placebo. Both conserved end residues are part of each CDR3. A D gene is named only where the DNA matches it firmly. Some rows have no size entry. The others give once, few or many, or a class for an expanded clone.

>few|TRBJ2-3|-|TRBV5-4
CASSFARGGADTQYF
TGTGCCAGCAGCTTTGCCAGGGGTGGAGCAGATACGCAGTATTTT
>-|TRBJ1-4|-|TRBV9
CASSRPPLNEKLFF
TGTGCCAGCTCCCGACCGCCGCTCAATGAAAAACTGTTTTTT
>-|TRBJ2-7|-|TRBV11-2
CASSYSYEQYF
TGTGCCAGCAGCTACTCCTACGAGCAGTACTTC
>-|TRBJ2-2|-|TRBV7-9
CASSLFTRGITGELFF
TGTGCCAGCAGCTTATTCACCCGCGGAATAACCGGGGAGCTGTTTTTT
>medium-sized|TRBJ1-5|-|TRBV19
CASSMGSLSNQPQHF
TGTGCCAGTAGTATGGGCAGCTTAAGCAATCAGCCCCAGCATTTT
>-|TRBJ2-5|-|TRBV2
CASTDRQETQYF
TGTGCCAGCACCGACAGACAAGAGACCCAGTACTTC
>-|TRBJ1-2|TRBD1|TRBV15
CATSRPGQGRGVGYTF
TGTGCCACCAGCAGACCTGGACAGGGCCGGGGCGTAGGCTACACCTTC
>-|TRBJ1-1|-|TRBV6-1
CASSSPVWGTEAFF
TGTGCCAGCAGTTCCCCCGTATGGGGCACTGAAGCTTTCTTT
>-|TRBJ2-2|-|TRBV5-1
CASSLIPASLNTGELFF
TGCGCCAGCAGCTTGATACCTGCGTCTTTAAACACCGGGGAGCTGTTTTTT
>-|TRBJ2-7|-|TRBV7-9
CASSYETGSSYEQYF
TGTGCCAGCAGCTATGAGACAGGTTCCAGCTACGAGCAGTACTTC
>-|TRBJ2-1|-|TRBV5-1
CASSLASGVYNEQFF
TGCGCCAGCAGCTTGGCGTCAGGGGTATACAATGAGCAGTTCTTC
>-|TRBJ1-1|-|TRBV4-1
CASSQDRRVNTEAFF
TGCGCCAGCAGCCAAGATAGGAGAGTGAACACTGAAGCTTTCTTT
>-|TRBJ1-1|TRBD1|TRBV2
CASSRGTVVMNTEAFF
TGTGCCAGCAGTAGGGGGACAGTAGTAATGAACACTGAAGCTTTCTTT
>-|TRBJ1-1|-|TRBV30
CAWSDHNEAFF
TGTGCCTGGTCGGACCACAATGAAGCTTTCTTT
>once|TRBJ2-3|-|TRBV4-2
CASSQAASANTDTQYF
TGTGCCAGCAGCCAAGCGGCTAGCGCTAACACAGATACGCAGTATTTT
>-|TRBJ2-1|TRBD2|TRBV14
CASSHPGTSTYNEQFF
TGTGCCAGCAGCCACCCGGGGACTAGCACCTACAATGAGCAGTTCTTC
>-|TRBJ2-7|-|TRBV6-2/TRBV6-3
CASSYGLSYEQYF
TGTGCCAGCAGTTACGGCCTCTCCTACGAGCAGTACTTC
>once|TRBJ2-2|-|TRBV11-3
CASSQGRSNTGELFF
TGTGCCAGCAGCCAGGGCCGATCGAACACCGGGGAGCTGTTTTTT
>-|TRBJ1-2|-|TRBV12-5
CASGLETGKDYTF
TGTGCTAGTGGTTTGGAAACAGGGAAGGACTACACCTTC
>-|TRBJ2-7|TRBD1|TRBV29-1
CSVTKTGTGEQYF
TGCAGCGTCACTAAGACAGGGACCGGGGAGCAGTACTTC
>-|TRBJ2-2|-|TRBV27
CASSLGLHTGELFF
TGTGCCAGCAGTTTGGGGCTTCACACCGGGGAGCTGTTTTTT
>-|TRBJ2-7|-|TRBV7-2
CASSLGSGLWYF
TGTGCCAGCAGCTTAGGTTCTGGTTTGTGGTACTTC
>-|TRBJ2-3|TRBD2|TRBV10-3
CAISESKREGTDTQYF
TGTGCCATCAGTGAGTCGAAGCGGGAGGGCACAGATACGCAGTATTTT
>-|TRBJ2-3|-|TRBV3-1/TRBV3-2
CASSQEGARGQYF
TGTGCCAGCAGCCAAGAAGGGGCGAGGGGGCAGTATTTT
>-|TRBJ2-3|-|TRBV2
CASSEGGAGYTDTQYF
TGTGCCAGCAGTGAAGGGGGTGCGGGCTACACAGATACGCAGTATTTT
>-|TRBJ1-1|-|TRBV5-5
CASSLLGRGTEAFF
TGTGCCAGCAGCTTGCTTGGAAGAGGGACTGAAGCTTTCTTT
>-|TRBJ2-5|-|TRBV25-1
CASRSGRETQYF
TGTGCCAGCAGAAGTGGGAGGGAGACCCAGTACTTC
>-|TRBJ2-1|-|TRBV28
CASSSSSNEQFF
TGTGCCAGCAGTTCCTCGTCGAATGAGCAGTTCTTC
>-|TRBJ2-7|TRBD2|TRBV6-1
CASSEGGTSGGAHEQYF
TGTGCCAGCAGTGAAGGAGGAACTAGCGGGGGGGCCCACGAGCAGTACTTC
>-|TRBJ1-1|-|TRBV25-1
CASSEVGGVTEAFF
TGTGCCAGCAGTGAAGTTGGGGGAGTCACTGAAGCTTTCTTT
>-|TRBJ2-1|-|TRBV28
CASSLLSRGSYNEQFF
TGTGCCAGCAGTTTACTCTCCAGGGGCTCCTACAATGAGCAGTTCTTC
>-|TRBJ2-3|-|TRBV7-9
CASRRTDYSTDTQYF
TGTGCCAGCAGAAGGACGGACTACAGCACAGATACGCAGTATTTT
>-|TRBJ1-1|-|TRBV20-1
CSARALNEAFF
TGCAGTGCCCGAGCCCTTAATGAAGCTTTCTTT
>once|TRBJ1-5|-|TRBV5-1
CASSLGGTQPQHF
TGCGCCAGCAGCTTGGGGGGAACCCAGCCCCAGCATTTT
>-|TRBJ2-5|-|TRBV5-1
CASSPQAAARETQYF
TGCGCCAGCAGCCCACAAGCGGCGGCAAGGGAGACCCAGTACTTC
>-|TRBJ2-3|TRBD2|TRBV5-1
CASSPGTSGRGTDTQYF
TGCGCCAGCAGCCCAGGGACTAGCGGGAGAGGGACAGATACGCAGTATTTT
>-|TRBJ1-2|TRBD1|TRBV19
CASSIMGTGTLRGYTF
TGTGCCAGTAGTATAATGGGGACAGGCACTCTCCGTGGCTACACCTTC
>-|TRBJ2-7|-|TRBV5-5
CASSYRRQGYEQYF
TGTGCCAGCAGCTATAGGCGGCAGGGTTACGAGCAGTACTTC
>once|TRBJ2-7|TRBD1|TRBV4-1
CASRPTGGTGSEQYF
TGCGCCAGCAGGCCTACTGGAGGGACAGGAAGCGAGCAGTACTTC
>-|TRBJ1-1|-|TRBV7-9
CASSFRDTEAFF
TGTGCCAGCAGCTTTCGTGACACTGAAGCTTTCTTT
>once|TRBJ2-7|-|TRBV7-9
CASSHPGHSYEQYF
TGTGCCAGCAGCCACCCCGGGCATTCCTACGAGCAGTACTTC
>-|TRBJ1-6|-|TRBV5-1
CASSLEGPQENSPLHF
TGCGCCAGCAGCTTGGAGGGTCCACAGGAAAATTCACCCCTCCACTTT
>-|TRBJ1-4|-|TRBV4-1
CASSQEGSHNEKLFF
TGCGCCAGCAGCCAAGAGGGGTCCCATAATGAAAAACTGTTTTTT
>-|TRBJ2-6|-|TRBV7-9
CASSQDRSSGANVLTF
TGTGCCAGCAGCCAAGACAGAAGCTCTGGGGCCAACGTCCTGACTTTC
>-|TRBJ1-4|-|TRBV5-1
CASSLGGATNEKLFF
TGCGCCAGCAGCTTGGGGGGTGCAACTAATGAAAAACTGTTTTTT
>-|TRBJ2-2|TRBD2|TRBV7-7
CASSPGLARGAGELFF
TGTGCCAGCAGCCCGGGACTCGCCCGGGGGGCCGGGGAGCTGTTTTTT
>-|TRBJ1-3|-|TRBV2
CASQFGNSGNTIYF
TGTGCCAGCCAATTCGGGAACTCTGGAAACACCATATATTTT
>-|TRBJ1-6|-|TRBV5-1
CASSLDRVGNSPLHF
TGCGCCAGCAGCTTGGACAGGGTCGGTAATTCACCCCTCCACTTT